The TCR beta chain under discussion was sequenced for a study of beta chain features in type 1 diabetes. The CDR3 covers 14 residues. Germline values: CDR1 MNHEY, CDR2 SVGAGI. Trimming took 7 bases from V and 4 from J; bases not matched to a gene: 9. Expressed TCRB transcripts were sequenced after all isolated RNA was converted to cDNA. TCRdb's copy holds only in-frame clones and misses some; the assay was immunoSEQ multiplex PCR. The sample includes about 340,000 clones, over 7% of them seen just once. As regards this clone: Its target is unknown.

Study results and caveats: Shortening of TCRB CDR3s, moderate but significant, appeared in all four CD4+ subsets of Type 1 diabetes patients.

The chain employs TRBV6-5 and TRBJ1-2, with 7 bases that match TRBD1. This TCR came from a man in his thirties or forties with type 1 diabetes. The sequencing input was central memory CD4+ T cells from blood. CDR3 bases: TGTGCCAGCAAAGCCTCAGGGGGTTTCTATGGCTACACCTTC. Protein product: CASKASGGFYGYTF.